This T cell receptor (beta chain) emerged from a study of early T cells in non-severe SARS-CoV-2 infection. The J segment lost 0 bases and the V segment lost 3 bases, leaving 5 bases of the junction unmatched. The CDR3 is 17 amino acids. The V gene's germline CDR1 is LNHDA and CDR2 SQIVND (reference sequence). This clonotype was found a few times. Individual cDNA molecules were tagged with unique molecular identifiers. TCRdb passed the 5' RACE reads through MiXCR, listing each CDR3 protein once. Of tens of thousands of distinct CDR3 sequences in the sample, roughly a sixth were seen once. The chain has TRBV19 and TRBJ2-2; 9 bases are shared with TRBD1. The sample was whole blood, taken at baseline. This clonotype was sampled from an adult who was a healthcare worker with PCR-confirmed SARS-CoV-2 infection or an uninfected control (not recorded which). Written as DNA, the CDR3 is TGTGCCAGTAGTATTCGTACAGGGGGCGCGAACACCGGGGAGCTGTTTTTT. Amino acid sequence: CASSIRTGGANTGELFF.